Sequencing of this T cell receptor beta chain was carried out in a study of a mutant IDH1 vaccine in newly diagnosed glioma. Study background: Beginning 4-6 weeks after radiotherapy alone, or with temozolomide cycles, vaccination took place. The earlier regimen, radiotherapy, temozolomide, or both, was most often both.

Notes on this clone: Its antigen is currently unknown.

Specified time point: week 11, during vaccination. Each dose delivered 300 ug of mutant IDH1 20-mer peptide subcutaneously with imiquimod. Patients carried new grade 3 or 4 IDH1-mutant astrocytomas lacking nuclear ATRX. Profiling relied on immunoSEQ multiplex PCR, and the TCRdb table lists in-frame clones only, not all of them. The sample has roughly 120,000 clones, roughly 75% seen once. The sequence was collected from a middle-aged man with glioma. The source material was PBMCs, sampled from a glioma patient whose treatment included an IDH1 peptide vaccine.

The CDR3: CAWSGRLAGNTIYF. In nucleotides, the CDR3 is TGTGCCTGGAGTGGCCGGCTCGCTGGAAACACCATATATTTT. V usage is TRBV30 and J usage is TRBJ1-3; D unresolved. V lost 1 base to trimming and J lost 2 bases, with 9 bases between them. This CDR3 contains 14 residues. Germline CDR1 and CDR2: GTSNPN and SVGIG (reference sequence).